These 17 T cell receptor beta chains came from one sample sequenced in a study of T cells in women clearing cervical HPV infection. The repertoire was sequenced with immunoSEQ multiplex PCR; TCRdb's copy has only in-frame clones and lacks some. In all, the sample yields 25,000 to 35,000 clones. Source material: blood buffy coat. Receptors were obtained from a woman between 18 and 70 years old with a cervical HPV16 infection that either progressed to CIN3+ or cleared (not recorded which).

Of note for this clone: The read stops 3 residues short of the end of the CDR3; the missing end is completed from the germline J gene. The V and J genes are TRBV20-1 and TRBJ1-1, with TRBD1 matching over 9 bases. CDR1 and CDR2 (germline): DFQATT, SNEGSKA (reference sequence). The CDR3 totals 16 residues. The V gene end was trimmed by 5 bases and the J gene end by 1 base; junction bases not matched to a gene: 11. CDR3 DNA, as far as it was read: TGCAGTGCTGAAGGACAGGGGATGGGCTGGAACACTGAA. It codes for CSAEGQGMGWNTE. The whole CDR3 reads CSAEGQGMGWNTEAFF.

A remark on this clone: The read falls 3 residues short of the CDR3 end, and the missing part is taken from the germline J gene. The chain couples TRBV7-2 to TRBJ2-7, with 8 nucleotides matching TRBD1. This CDR3 has 15 amino acids. Germline CDR1 reads SGHTA; CDR2 reads FQGNSA. V was pared by 2 bases and J by 6 bases, with 9 bases of the junction left unmatched. This CDR3 is CASSLYSRGHGEQYF. The part of the CDR3 DNA that was read is TGTGCCAGCAGCTTATATTCCAGGGGGCATGGCGAG.

A remark on this clone: The read terminates 3 residues ahead of where the CDR3 ends, so the germline J gene completes it. This specimen includes other DNA sequences encoding the same CDR3. The chain links TRBV11-2 to TRBJ1-2, with D possibly being TRBD1 (6 bases). V dropped 0 bases and J dropped 6 bases, with 14 bases sitting between them. The CDR3 runs 15 residues. The V gene's germline CDR1 is SGHAT and CDR2 FQNNGV. The CDR3 bases that were read are TGTGCCAGCAGCTTAGATCTTCAGGGGTACAATGGC. The encoded protein is CASSLDLQGYNG. The CDR3, in full, reads CASSLDLQGYNGYTF.

Details on this clone: The read is 3 residues too short to cover the CDR3 end, so that end is filled in from the germline J gene. This chain joins TRBV7-2 and TRBJ1-6, with D uncertain. CDR3 length equals 17 residues. Germline lookup yields CDR1 SGHTA and CDR2 FQGNSA. V was shortened by 0 bases and J by 0 bases, with 9 bases between the two germline ends. The DNA read from the CDR3 is TGTGCCAGCAGCTTAGCGTCAGGAAGCTCCTATAATTCACCC. Its translation is CASSLASGSSYNSP. The entire CDR3 protein is CASSLASGSSYNSPLHF.

In regard to this clone: The read terminates 3 residues ahead of where the CDR3 ends, so the germline J gene completes it. This sequence joins TRBV18 and TRBJ2-5; weak D call: TRBD2 (6 bases). Germline CDR1 and CDR2: KGHSH and LQKENI. Trimming left V 0 bases short and J 5 bases short, with 13 bases between. CDR3 length equals 15 residues. The CDR3 DNA, read in part, is TGTGCCAGCTCACCACCGGGGGGTAGGTGGGAGACC. The encoded protein is CASSPPGGRWET. The whole CDR3 protein reads CASSPPGGRWETQYF.

Incomplete CDR3 DNA: TGCAGTGCTAGAGGCGGGACAGGGACTTCTCAGCCC. As protein: CSARGGTGTSQP. The CDR3 as a whole reads CSARGGTGTSQPQHF. The chain carries TRBV20-1 and TRBJ1-5, with 9 positions matching TRBD1. Read sequence stops 3 residues before the CDR3 end, and the germline J gene provides the missing end. The CDR3 consists of 15 residues. V lost 1 base, J lost 6 bases, and 7 bases stayed unmatched. Germline CDR1 is DFQATT and CDR2 is SNEGSKA (reference sequence).

On this clone: The read falls 3 residues short of the CDR3 end, and the missing part is taken from the germline J gene. The J gene is TRBJ2-5, the V gene TRBV5-4, with no clear D. Germline CDR1 is SGHNT and CDR2 is YYREEE (reference sequence). The CDR3 totals 14 residues. The V gene lost 1 base and the J gene lost 3 bases, with 10 bases spanning the gap. The CDR3 DNA, read in part, is TGTGCCAGCAGCTTGCGTCACATCGAAGAGACC. Translated: CASSLRHIEET. The whole CDR3 protein reads CASSLRHIEETQYF.

Comment on this clone: The read terminates 3 residues ahead of where the CDR3 ends, so the germline J gene completes it. The J gene is TRBJ2-5, the V gene TRBV7-3; 7 nucleotides align to TRBD1. The CDR3 sequence is 13 residues long. V trimming: 6 bases; J trimming: 3 bases; junction bases outside the gene matches: 4. The germline V gene has CDR1 SGHTA and CDR2 FQGTGA. The part of the CDR3 DNA that was read is TGTGCCAGCAGTATTACAGGGGAAGAGACC. Its protein is CASSITGEET. The whole CDR3 reads CASSITGEETQYF.

As to this clone: The missing CDR3 end, 3 residues past where the read stops, is filled in from the germline J gene. The chain links TRBV20-1 to TRBJ2-1, with 11 nucleotides matching TRBD2. Germline-derived CDR1 and CDR2 are DFQATT and SNEGSKA (reference sequence). V lost 5 bases to trimming and J lost 4 bases; unmatched junction nucleotides: 4. The CDR3 contains 14 residues. CDR3 DNA, as far as it was read: TGCAGTGCTTTTACTAGCGGGGGATACAATGAG. This gives the protein CSAFTSGGYNE. The CDR3 as a whole reads CSAFTSGGYNEQFF.

On this clone: The read falls 3 residues short of the CDR3 end, and the missing part is taken from the germline J gene. The chain uses TRBV2 and TRBJ2-1, with TRBD2 identical over 8 bases. V shed 4 bases, J shed 1 base, and the junction held 3 bases outside the gene matches. Germline CDR1 reads SNHLY; CDR2 reads FYNNEI. This CDR3 is 15 amino acids long. CDR3 protein: CASSVSSGSYNEQFF. The sequenced CDR3 bases are TGTGCCAGCAGTGTATCTAGCGGGTCCTACAATGAG.

Notes on this clone: The read ends 3 residues before the CDR3 terminus; that terminus is restored from the germline J gene. This chain connects TRBV7-6 to TRBJ2-5, with 8 bases aligning to TRBD2. Trimming cost V 1 base and J 1 base; bases outside gene matches: 2. The CDR3 extends over 15 amino acids. Germline loops: CDR1 SGHVS, CDR2 FNYEAQ. CDR3 loop: CASSLVAGSQETQYF. CDR3 DNA (partial): TGTGCCAGCAGCTTAGTAGCGGGGAGCCAAGAGACC.

Comments on this clone: The read falls 3 residues short of the CDR3 end, and the missing part is taken from the germline J gene. V usage is TRBV20-1 and J usage is TRBJ2-7; 7 nucleotides line up with TRBD1. The junction had 9 bases not matched to a gene; V was cut back by 2 bases and J by 2 bases. The length of the CDR3 is 15 residues. The V gene's germline CDR1 is DFQATT and CDR2 SNEGSKA (reference sequence). The sequenced CDR3 bases are TGCAGTGCTAGATCCTTCAGACAGGGAACCTACGAG. It translates to CSARSFRQGTYE. The whole CDR3 protein is CSARSFRQGTYEQYF.

To note about this clone: The CDR3 end lies 3 residues beyond the end of the read and is filled in from the germline J gene. V gene TRBV7-6 combines with J gene TRBJ2-7; TRBD2 matches 8 bases. Looked up from germline, CDR1 is SGHVS and CDR2 is FNYEAQ. The CDR3 has 15 residues. V lost 5 bases, J lost 2 bases, and 8 bases stayed unmatched. This chain's CDR3 is CASSPYHGGAYEQYF. The part of the CDR3 DNA that was read is TGTGCCAGCAGCCCGTACCACGGGGGGGCCTACGAG.

With regard to this clone: Read data end 3 residues before the CDR3 end; the end is taken from the germline J gene. The V call is TRBV2, the J call TRBJ2-1; 12 positions match TRBD1. V was pared by 7 bases and J by 6 bases, with 7 bases of the junction left unmatched. The germline V gene encodes CDR1 SNHLY and CDR2 FYNNEI. This CDR3 contains 15 residues. CDR3 residues: CASNPMGQGANEQFF. CDR3 DNA (partial): TGTGCCAGCAACCCCATGGGACAGGGGGCCAATGAG. The variable domain in full, completed from reference TRBV2 and TRBJ2-1, reads EPEVTQTPSHQVTQMGQEVILRCVPISNHLYFYWYRQILGQKVEFLVSFYNNEISEKSEIFDDQFSVERPDGSNFTLKIRSTKLEDSAMYFCASNPMGQGANEQFFGPGTRLTVL.

As to this clone: The DNA ends 3 residues before the CDR3 does, and the rest of the CDR3 is filled in from the germline J gene. The gene calls are TRBV7-2 and TRBJ1-3; D is undetermined. The CDR3 contains 13 residues. V lost 2 bases and J lost 5, with 7 bases in between. Germline-derived CDR1 and CDR2 are SGHTA and FQGNSA. Here the CDR3 reads CASSLTVRNTIYF. The sequenced CDR3 bases are TGTGCCAGCAGCTTAACGGTTCGAAACACC.

A remark on this clone: The read stops 3 residues short of the end of the CDR3; the missing end is completed from the germline J gene. This sequence joins TRBV7-6 and TRBJ2-7, with TRBD1 as a possible D gene (6 bases). The CDR3 has 13 amino acids. Germline V CDR1 and CDR2: SGHVS, FNYEAQ. Trimming took 2 bases from V and 2 from J, leaving 7 bases between them. The CDR3 loop is CASSLNRAYEQYF. The sequenced CDR3 bases are TGTGCCAGCAGCTTAAACAGGGCCTACGAG.

A note on this clone: The CDR3 end is not reached by the read, which stops 3 residues before it; the germline J gene fills it in. V and J are TRBV28 and TRBJ1-2, with D maybe TRBD1 (6 bases). Germline-derived CDR1 and CDR2 are MDHEN and SYDVKM. The CDR3 runs 14 residues. V lost 5 bases and J lost 4, with 14 bases in between. CDR3 in amino acids: CASSPGQFVYGYTF. CDR3 bases read: TGTGCCAGCAGTCCCGGACAGTTCGTCTATGGC.